This is a list of T cell receptor beta chains from one sample in a study of blood T cells in healthy people across ages. TCRdb used MiXCR to reprocess the 5' RACE reads, holding one entry per CDR3 protein. Here the sample spans approximately 900,000 distinct CDR3 sequences, roughly 48% being singletons. Sequences were obtained from blood. The receptors here all came from a man aged 25-45 years in good health. Each CDR3 is given with its conserved first and last residue. The D gene is left open where the match is weak. Only part of the rows carry a size: once, few, many, or a class if the clone is expanded.

.	TRBV6-6	TRBJ2-1	TRBD2	CATAGDSYNEQFF	TGTGCCACAGCGGGGGACTCCTACAATGAGCAGTTCTTC
few	TRBV7-2	TRBJ2-1	TRBD2	CASSVRGVSYNEQFF	TGTGCCAGCAGCGTGCGGGGGGTCTCCTACAATGAGCAGTTCTTC
few	TRBV28	TRBJ2-5	TRBD1	CASSPPPGQAHQETQYF	TGTGCCAGCAGTCCGCCGCCGGGACAGGCACACCAAGAGACCCAGTACTTC
few	TRBV7-2	TRBJ1-5	.	CASSPGVTNQPQHF	TGTGCCAGCAGCCCAGGGGTTACCAATCAGCCCCAGCATTTT
many	TRBV7-2	TRBJ2-1	.	CASSLKIEQFF	TGTGCCAGCAGCTTGAAAATTGAGCAGTTCTTC
few	TRBV12-3/TRBV12-4	TRBJ2-7	TRBD1	CASSEAPGQGSYEQYF	TGTGCCAGCAGTGAAGCGCCGGGACAGGGCTCCTACGAGCAGTACTTC
.	TRBV6-2/TRBV6-3	TRBJ2-5	.	CASSSPRSWEEQETQYF	TGTGCCAGCAGTTCCCCCCGATCGTGGGAGGAACAAGAGACCCAGTACTTC
.	TRBV10-3	TRBJ1-6	.	CATRTRGSPLHF	TGTGCCACACGGACAAGGGGGTCACCCCTCCACTTT
many	TRBV12-3/TRBV12-4	TRBJ2-3	TRBD2	CASSDPSGPSTDTQYF	TGTGCCAGCAGTGATCCTAGCGGGCCTTCCACAGATACGCAGTATTTT
.	TRBV4-3	TRBJ1-3	.	CASSQDRSSGNTIYF	TGCGCCAGCAGCCAAGATCGAAGCTCTGGAAACACCATATATTTT
.	TRBV2	TRBJ2-1	.	CASSEQGRETQFF	TGTGCCAGCAGTGAGCAGGGACGAGAGACCCAGTTCTTC
.	TRBV7-2	TRBJ2-7	TRBD2	CASSGGSGGGSYEQYF	TGTGCCAGCAGCGGGGGTAGCGGGGGCGGATCCTACGAGCAGTACTTC
once	TRBV28	TRBJ1-4	TRBD1	CASSLDRGLGKLFF	TGTGCCAGCAGCCTGGACAGGGGGCTTGGAAAACTGTTTTTT
many	TRBV10-3	TRBJ1-2	.	CAISEDRNGYTF	TGTGCCATCAGTGAAGACAGAAATGGCTACACCTTC
.	TRBV5-1	TRBJ2-7	.	CASSLGFGDGSSYEQYF	TGCGCCAGCAGCTTGGGGTTCGGGGACGGGAGCTCCTACGAGCAGTACTTC
.	TRBV9	TRBJ2-2	TRBD2	CASSGRAGGFNTGELFF	TGTGCCAGCAGCGGGCGAGCGGGGGGGTTCAACACCGGGGAGCTGTTTTTT
few	TRBV13	TRBJ1-2	.	CASSFFRANYGYTF	TGTGCCAGCAGCTTTTTCCGGGCAAACTATGGCTACACCTTC
few	TRBV13	TRBJ2-3	TRBD1	CASSALQGAVGTDTQYF	TGTGCCAGCAGCGCCCTACAGGGGGCAGTTGGCACAGATACGCAGTATTTT
many	TRBV29-1	TRBJ2-3	.	CSARFDSTDTQYF	TGCAGCGCCCGCTTTGATAGCACAGATACGCAGTATTTT
.	TRBV7-9	TRBJ2-3	.	CASSPGQTNTDMQYF	TGTGCCAGCAGCCCCGGACAGACTAACACAGATATGCAGTATTTT
many	TRBV18	TRBJ1-5	.	CASSPGQNQPQHF	TGTGCCAGCTCACCGGGTCAGAATCAGCCCCAGCATTTT
few	TRBV3-1	TRBJ2-4	TRBD1	CASSQEGTAEYF	TGTGCCAGCAGCCAAGAAGGGACAGCTGAGTACTTC
few	TRBV20-1	TRBJ2-7	.	CSARDISPGRSYEQYF	TGCAGTGCTAGAGACATTAGTCCGGGGCGATCCTACGAGCAGTACTTC
few	TRBV6-5	TRBJ2-5	.	CASSYSLDPSDKETQYF	TGTGCCAGCAGTTACTCCCTTGACCCCTCGGATAAAGAGACCCAGTACTTC
.	TRBV25-1	TRBJ2-1	.	CASRYSYNEQFF	TGTGCCAGCAGGTACTCCTACAATGAGCAGTTCTTC
few	TRBV6-2/TRBV6-3	TRBJ2-3	.	CASSLRNTDTQYF	TGTGCCAGCAGTTTACGGAACACAGATACGCAGTATTTT
few	TRBV5-1	TRBJ1-6	.	CASSLEYKGNNSPLHF	TGCGCCAGCAGCTTGGAATATAAGGGGAATAATTCACCCCTCCACTTT
.	TRBV20-1	TRBJ1-3	.	CSASYTGANTIYF	TGCAGTGCTTCTTATACTGGAGCAAACACCATATATTTT
.	TRBV20-1	TRBJ2-3	.	CSARVRAGISTDTQYF	TGCAGTGCTAGAGTACGGGCTGGCATTAGCACAGATACGCAGTATTTT
.	TRBV11-2	TRBJ1-1	TRBD1	CASSFTQGFGTEAFF	TGTGCCAGCAGCTTCACACAGGGGTTCGGCACTGAAGCTTTCTTT
.	TRBV7-6	TRBJ1-1	TRBD1	CASSSYRGPEAFF	TGTGCCAGCAGCAGCTACAGGGGCCCTGAAGCTTTCTTT
.	TRBV27	TRBJ1-2	.	CASSLRPGRNYGYTF	TGTGCCAGCAGTCTGCGCCCGGGACGGAACTATGGCTACACCTTC
once	TRBV7-2	TRBJ1-2	TRBD1	CASSPLGTEWASNYGYTF	TGTGCCAGCAGCCCCCTAGGGACAGAATGGGCTTCTAACTATGGCTACACCTTC